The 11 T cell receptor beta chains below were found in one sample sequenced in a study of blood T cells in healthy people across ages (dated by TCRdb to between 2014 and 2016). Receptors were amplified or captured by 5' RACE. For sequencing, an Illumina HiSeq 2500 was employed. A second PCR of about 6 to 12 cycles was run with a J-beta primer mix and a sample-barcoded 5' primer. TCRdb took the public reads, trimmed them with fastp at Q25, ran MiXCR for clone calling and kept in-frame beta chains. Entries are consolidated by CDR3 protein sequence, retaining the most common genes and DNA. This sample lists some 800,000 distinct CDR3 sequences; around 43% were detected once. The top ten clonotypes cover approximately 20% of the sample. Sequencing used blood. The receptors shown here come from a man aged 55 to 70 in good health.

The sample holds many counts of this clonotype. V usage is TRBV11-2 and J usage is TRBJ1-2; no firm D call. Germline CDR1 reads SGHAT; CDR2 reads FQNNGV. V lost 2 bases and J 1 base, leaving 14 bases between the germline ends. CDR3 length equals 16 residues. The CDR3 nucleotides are TGTGCCAGCAGCTTAATACATGCGGCGGTTAACTATGGCTACACCTTC. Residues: CASSLIHAAVNYGYTF.

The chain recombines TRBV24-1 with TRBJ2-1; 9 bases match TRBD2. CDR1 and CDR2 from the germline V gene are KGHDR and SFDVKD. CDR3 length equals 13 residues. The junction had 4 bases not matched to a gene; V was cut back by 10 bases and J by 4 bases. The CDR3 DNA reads TGTGCCACAGCGGGGGGTTTATACAATGAGCAGTTCTTC. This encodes CATAGGLYNEQFF.

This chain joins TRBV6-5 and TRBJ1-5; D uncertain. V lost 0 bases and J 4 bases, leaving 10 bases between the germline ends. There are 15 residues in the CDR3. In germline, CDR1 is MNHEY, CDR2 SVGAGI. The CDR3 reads CASSYSAGLNQPQHF. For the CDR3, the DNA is TGTGCCAGCAGTTACTCAGCAGGACTGAATCAGCCCCAGCATTTT.

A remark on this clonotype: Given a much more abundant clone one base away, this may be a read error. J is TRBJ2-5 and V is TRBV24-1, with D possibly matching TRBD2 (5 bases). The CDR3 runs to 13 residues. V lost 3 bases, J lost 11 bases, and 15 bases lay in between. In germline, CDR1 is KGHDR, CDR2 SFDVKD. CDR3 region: CATSDPRRWEQYF. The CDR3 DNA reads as TGTGCCACCAGTGATCCCCGCAGATGGGAGCAGTACTTC.

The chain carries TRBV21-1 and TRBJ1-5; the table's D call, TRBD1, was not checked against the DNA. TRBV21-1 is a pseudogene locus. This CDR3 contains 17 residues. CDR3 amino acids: CASSLSHRGCGNQPQHF. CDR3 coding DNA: TGTGCCAGCAGTCTTAGCCACAGGGGTTGCGGCAATCAGCCCCAGCATTTT.

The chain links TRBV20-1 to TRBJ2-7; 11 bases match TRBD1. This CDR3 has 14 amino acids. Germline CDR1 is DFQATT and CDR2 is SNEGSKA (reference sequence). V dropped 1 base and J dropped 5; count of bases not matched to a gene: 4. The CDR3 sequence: CSARARDRGNEQYF. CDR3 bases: TGCAGTGCTAGAGCCCGGGACAGGGGGAACGAGCAGTACTTC.

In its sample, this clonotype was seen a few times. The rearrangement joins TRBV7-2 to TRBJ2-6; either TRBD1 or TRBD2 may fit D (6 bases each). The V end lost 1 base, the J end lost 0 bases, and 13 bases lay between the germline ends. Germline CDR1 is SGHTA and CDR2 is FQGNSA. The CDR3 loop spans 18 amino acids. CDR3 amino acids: CASSLGGTIFSGANVLTF. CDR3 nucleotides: TGTGCCAGCAGCTTAGGCGGGACAATCTTCTCTGGGGCCAACGTCCTGACTTTC.

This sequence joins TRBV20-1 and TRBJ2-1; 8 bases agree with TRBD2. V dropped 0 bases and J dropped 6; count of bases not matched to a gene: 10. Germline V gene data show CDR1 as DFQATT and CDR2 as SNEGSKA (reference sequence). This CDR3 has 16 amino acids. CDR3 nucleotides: TGCAGTGCTAGAGACACTTCGGGGGGGCCGTTCAATGAGCAGTTCTTC. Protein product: CSARDTSGGPFNEQFF.

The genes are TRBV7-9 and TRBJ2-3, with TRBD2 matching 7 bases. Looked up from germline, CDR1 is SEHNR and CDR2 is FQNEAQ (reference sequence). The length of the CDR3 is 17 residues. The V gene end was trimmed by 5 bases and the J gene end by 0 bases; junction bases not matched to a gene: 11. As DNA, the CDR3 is TGTGCCAGCAGCCCCGGGGAGGGCGGATGGAGCACAGATACGCAGTATTTT. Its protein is CASSPGEGGWSTDTQYF.

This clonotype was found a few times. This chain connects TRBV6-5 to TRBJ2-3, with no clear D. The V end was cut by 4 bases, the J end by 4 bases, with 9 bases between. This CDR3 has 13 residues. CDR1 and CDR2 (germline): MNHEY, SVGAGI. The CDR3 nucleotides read TGTGCCAGCAGTTCGTTGGGTGCAGATACGCAGTATTTT. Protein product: CASSSLGADTQYF.

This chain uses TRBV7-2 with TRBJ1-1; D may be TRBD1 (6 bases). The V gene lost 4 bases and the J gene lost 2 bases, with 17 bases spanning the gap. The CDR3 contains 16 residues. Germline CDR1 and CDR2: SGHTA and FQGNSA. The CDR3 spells CASSSPGATQNTEAFF. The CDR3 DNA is TGTGCCAGCAGCTCCCCAGGGGCGACTCAAAACACTGAAGCTTTCTTT.